The T cell receptor beta chain under discussion was sequenced for a study of T-cell memory formation after mild COVID-19. TCRdb re-called the 5' RACE reads with MiXCR, one entry per CDR3 protein. Here the sample spans roughly 350,000 distinct CDR3 sequences, 25% to 30% being singletons. In germline, CDR1 is KGHSH, CDR2 LQKENI. Trimming cost V 2 bases and J 6 bases, with 8 bases left between them. This CDR3 is 13 amino acids long. The receptor's source is an adult woman who had mild COVID-19 (a few samples of this study predate the infection). Cell type and time point are not known. The chain is built from TRBV18 and TRBJ2-1, with no clear D. Sequenced: PBMCs or a T cell subset sorted from them (not recorded which). CDR3 region: CASSPSRGNEQFF. Written as DNA, the CDR3 is TGTGCCAGCTCACCATCGCGAGGCAATGAGCAGTTCTTC.